The source of this T cell receptor (beta chain) is a study of blood T cells in healthy people across ages. Alongside a J-beta primer mix, a sample-barcoded 5' primer served in a second PCR lasting about 7 to 12 cycles. TCRdb independently ran MiXCR on the 5' RACE reads; one entry per CDR3 protein. Of about 1,600,000 distinct CDR3 sequences listed, about 40% are singletons. The ends were cut back, 6 bases at V and 8 bases at J, with 14 bases in the middle. This CDR3 comprises 13 residues. This TCR derives from a woman between 18 and 29 years old in good health. The sequencing sample was made of blood. V is TRBV12-3 or TRBV12-4 and J is TRBJ2-1; D is possibly TRBD2 (5 bases). The CDR3 loop reads CASSAPGSDEQFF. The CDR3 region has the DNA TGTGCCAGCAGCGCCCCTGGGAGTGATGAGCAGTTCTTC.